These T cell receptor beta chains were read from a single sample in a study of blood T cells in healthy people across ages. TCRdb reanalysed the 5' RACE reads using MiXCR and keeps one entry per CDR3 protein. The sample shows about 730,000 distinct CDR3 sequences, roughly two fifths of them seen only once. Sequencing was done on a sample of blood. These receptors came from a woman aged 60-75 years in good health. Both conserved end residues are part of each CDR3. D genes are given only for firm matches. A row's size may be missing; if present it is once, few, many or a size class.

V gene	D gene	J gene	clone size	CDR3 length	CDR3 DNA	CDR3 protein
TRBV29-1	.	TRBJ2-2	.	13	TGCAGCACCCGACATGGGACGGCCGGGGAGCTGTTTTTT	CSTRHGTAGELFF
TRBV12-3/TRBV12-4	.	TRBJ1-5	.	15	TGTGCCAGCAGTCCCCGATTAGAAAACAATCAGCCCCAGCATTTT	CASSPRLENNQPQHF
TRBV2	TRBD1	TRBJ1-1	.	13	TGTGCCGGCGCCACAGGGGACCCTCCTGAAGCTTTCTTT	CAGATGDPPEAFF
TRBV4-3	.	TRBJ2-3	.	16	TGCGCCAGCAGCCAAGAGGCGAGCAGCAGCACAGATACGCAGTATTTT	CASSQEASSSTDTQYF
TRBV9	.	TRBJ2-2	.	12	TGTGCCAGCAGCGATTTCGCCGGGGAGCTGTTTTTT	CASSDFAGELFF
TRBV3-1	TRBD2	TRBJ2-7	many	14	TGTGCCAGCCTGGGAACTAGCGGGACTAACGAGCAGTACTTC	CASLGTSGTNEQYF
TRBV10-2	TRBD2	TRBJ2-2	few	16	TGCGCCAGCAGTGAGTCCGGGACTAGCGACACCGGGGAGCTGTTTTTT	CASSESGTSDTGELFF
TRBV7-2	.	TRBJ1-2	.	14	TGTGCCAGCAGCTTCGGCTCGTGGTTGTCGGGCTACACCTTC	CASSFGSWLSGYTF
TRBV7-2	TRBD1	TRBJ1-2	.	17	TGTGCCAGCAGCTCCCGATACGCCAGGGGGCGTAACTATGGCTACACCTTC	CASSSRYARGRNYGYTF
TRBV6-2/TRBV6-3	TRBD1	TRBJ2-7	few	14	TGTGCCAGCAGTCCCCCAGGACAGGGAAACGAGCAGTACTTC	CASSPPGQGNEQYF
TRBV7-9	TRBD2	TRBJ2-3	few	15	TGTGCCAGCAGCTCAGCGGGAGGGAGCACAGATACGCAGTATTTT	CASSSAGGSTDTQYF